These 22 T cell receptor beta chains were sequenced from one sample in a study of tumor and adjacent non-tumor tissue in lung cancer. The template was RNA from unsorted bulk tissue. The normal lung tissue was taken more than 3 cm from the tumor edge. A modified ARM-PCR protocol with three rounds of nested PCR amplified TCRbeta. Each CDR3 protein is one row after TCRdb ran MiXCR on the multiplex PCR reads. This sample has roughly 120,000 distinct CDR3 sequences; about 61% occur once, and the top ten carry roughly 19%. The sample taken for sequencing was distant non-tumor lung tissue. The receptors here all came from a man between 60 and 75 years old with non-small cell lung cancer.

This clonotype is a singleton in its sample. Compared with germline, one end of the junction differs, possibly owing to a read error. The J gene is TRBJ2-7, the V gene TRBV6-1; D uncertain. CDR3 length: 15 amino acids. Germline V CDR1 and CDR2: MNHNS, SASEGT. The CDR3 region is CASSGSLDNTYEQYF. In DNA form, the CDR3 reads TGTGCCAGCAGTGGATCCTTAGACAACACCTACGAACAGTACTTC.

The chain uses TRBV30 and TRBJ2-3, with D maybe TRBD2 (6 bases). The CDR3 extends over 15 amino acids. The V end lost 6 bases, the J end lost 4 bases, and 20 bases lay between the germline ends. Germline CDR1 is GTSNPN and CDR2 is SVGIG (reference sequence). CDR3 protein: CACSWGATSSDTQYF. CDR3 sequence (DNA): TGTGCCTGCTCTTGGGGCGCTACTAGCTCAGATACGCAGTATTTT.

Comment on this clonotype: One end of the junction fails to match germline, which may point to a read error. The chain combines TRBV6-1 with TRBJ2-7; possible D gene TRBD2, 6 bases. This CDR3 is 13 amino acids long. Germline V CDR1 and CDR2: MNHNS, SASEGT. CDR3 sequence: CASMRDGRSEQYF. For the CDR3, the DNA is TGTGCCAGCATGCGGGACGGAAGGAGCGAGCAATACTTC.

Many counts were recorded for this clonotype. The rearrangement uses TRBV6-2 or TRBV6-3 and TRBJ2-7; a possible D gene is TRBD2 (6 bases). Germline CDR1 is MNHEY and CDR2 is SVGEGT. This CDR3 contains 14 residues. V was clipped by 6 bases and J by 3 bases, with 15 bases between them. The CDR3 protein is CASSSKGLHYEQYF. CDR3 nucleotides: TGTGCCAGCAGCTCTAAGGGACTTCACTACGAGCAGTACTTC.

Remarks on this clonotype: Just one base apart from a much larger clone, this may be a read error. The chain uses TRBV7-8 and TRBJ1-5; D remains ambiguous. CDR3 length equals 15 residues. Germline assignment: CDR1 SGHVS and CDR2 FQNEAQ. The V end was cut by 1 base, the J end by 0 bases, with 7 bases between. Written as DNA, the CDR3 is TGTGCCAGCAGCTTAGAGACGGTTAGCAATCAGCCCCAGCATTTT. It specifies CASSLETVSNQPQHF. The variable domain in full, with the rest retrieved from reference TRBV7-8 and TRBJ1-5, is GAGVSQSPRYKVAKRGQDVALRCDPISGHVSLFWYQQALGQGPEFLTYFQNEAQLDKSGLPSDRFFAERPEGSVSTLKIQRTQQEDSAVYLCASSLETVSNQPQHFGDGTRLSIL.

As for this clonotype: Mismatch with germline at one junction end may stem from a read error. The rearrangement links TRBV12-3 or TRBV12-4 to TRBJ1-1; tentatively, D is TRBD1 (6 bases). This CDR3 contains 12 residues. For the CDR3, the DNA is TGTGCCAGCGGTAGGAGGGACACTGAAGCTTCCTTT. This translates into CASGRRDTEASF.

Regarding this clonotype: The germline gene is not matched at one end of the junction; a read error may be the cause. J is TRBJ2-2 and V is TRBV11-3, with D tentatively TRBD2 (5 bases). Per the germline V gene, CDR1 is SGHNT and CDR2 is YENEEA. The CDR3 runs to 14 residues. CDR3 sequence reads: CTSSLKGYTGELLF. CDR3 sequence (DNA): TGTACCAGCAGCTTAAAAGGATACACCGGGGAGCTGCTTTTT.

A note on this clonotype: Mismatch with germline at one junction end may stem from a read error. The chain links TRBV6-5 to TRBJ2-7; D may be TRBD1 or TRBD2 (5 bases each). The CDR3 sequence is 16 residues long. The germline V gene encodes CDR1 MNHEY and CDR2 SVGAGI. This chain's CDR3 is CASSPSGPRSGYKHYF. CDR3 bases: TGTGCCAGCAGCCCTTCGGGACCTAGATCGGGCTACAAGCATTACTTC.

V gene TRBV4-1 combines with J gene TRBJ1-5; 9 bases align to TRBD1. The J call is doubtful: the DNA matches TRBJ2-3 better. CDR3 length: 14 residues. Looked up from germline, CDR1 is MGHRA and CDR2 is YSYEKL. CDR3 amino acids: CASSQGQGVQSQYF. The CDR3 DNA follows: TGCGCCAGCAGCCAAGGACAGGGGGTTCAGTCCCAGTATTTT.

This chain links TRBV6-6 with TRBJ1-1; a weak D match, TRBD1 (5 bases). This CDR3 is built from 13 residues. Per the germline V gene, CDR1 is MNHNY and CDR2 is SVGAGI (reference sequence). The V gene lost 7 bases and the J gene lost 11 bases, with 20 bases spanning the gap. The CDR3 DNA is TGTGCCAGCAACACACCGGGCCTTCGGGGGGCTTTCTTT. Amino acids: CASNTPGLRGAFF.

In this sample, this clonotype turned up many times. The rearrangement joins TRBV6-6 to TRBJ1-5; TRBD1 aligns across 8 bases. In germline, CDR1 is MNHNY, CDR2 SVGAGI (reference sequence). Trimming took 7 bases from V and 2 from J; bases not matched to a gene: 7. This CDR3 spans 15 amino acids. CDR3 nucleotide sequence: TGTGCCAGCACCCCTACACAGGGGGGCAATCAGCCCCAGCATTTT. Translating gives CASTPTQGGNQPQHF.

The CDR3 coding sequence is TGCAGCGTTGAAGACTCTAGCGGGAAGTATGAGCAGTTCTTC. This translates into CSVEDSSGKYEQFF. The chain joins TRBV29-1 to TRBJ2-1, with 9 bases fitting TRBD2. The CDR3 totals 14 residues. The trim removed 0 bases at V and 8 bases at J, leaving 5 bases unmatched. The V gene's germline CDR1 is SQVTM and CDR2 ANQGSEA.

Concerning this clonotype: Germline and junction disagree at one end, which may indicate a read error. The chain is built from TRBV4-1 and TRBJ2-4, with 8 bases fitting TRBD2. The V gene's germline CDR1 is MGHRA and CDR2 YSYEKL. CDR3 length equals 14 residues. CDR3 loop: CARSQPGGEDVQYF. CDR3 bases: TGCGCCAGAAGCCAACCGGGGGGGGAAGACGTTCAGTACTTT.

This clonotype was found many times. The chain employs TRBV11-2 and TRBJ2-5, with TRBD1 matching over 10 bases. The germline V gene has CDR1 SGHAT and CDR2 FQNNGV. The CDR3 length is 15 residues. V shed 4 bases, J shed 5 bases, and the junction held 7 bases outside the gene matches. CDR3 DNA: TGTGCCAGCAGCTCTCCCGGGACAGGGGCGGAGACCCAGTACTTC. This translates into CASSSPGTGAETQYF.

Of note for this clonotype: One junction end does not reproduce the germline sequence, and a read error may be involved. This chain connects TRBV4-3 to TRBJ2-3, with D maybe TRBD2 (5 bases). The germline V gene has CDR1 LGHNA and CDR2 YSLEER. The CDR3 spans 15 residues. The CDR3 spells CASSQNGLGADTQYF. In DNA, the CDR3 is TGCGCCAGCAGCCAAAACGGACTGGGCGCAGATACACAGTATTTT.

Many counts were recorded for this clonotype. The chain recombines TRBV10-3 with TRBJ1-5; possible D gene TRBD1, 6 bases. Germline CDR1 reads ENHRY; CDR2 reads SYGVKD. With 2 bases removed from V and 7 bases from J, the gap between germline ends came to 12 bases. CDR3 length: 14 residues. The CDR3, as DNA: TGTGCCATCAGTGAGGGGGGGCGGGGGCAGCCCCAGCATTTT. This encodes CAISEGGRGQPQHF.

This clonotype was counted at least ten times. This sequence joins TRBV12-3 or TRBV12-4 and TRBJ2-4; 8 positions match TRBD1. J gave up 5 bases and V 6 bases, and 3 bases lay outside the gene matches. The CDR3 runs to 13 residues. CDR3 DNA sequence: TGTGCCAGCAGGGGACAGGACCAAAACATTCAGTACTTC. Residues: CASRGQDQNIQYF.

For this clonotype: A much larger clone differs from this one at a single base, so this may be a read error. The rearrangement joins TRBV20-1 to TRBJ2-2; the match to TRBD2 covers 9 bases. This CDR3 is 16 amino acids long. Germline CDR1 reads DFQATT; CDR2 reads SNEGSKA (reference sequence). The CDR3 is CNARDMRGGNTGELFF. The DNA for the CDR3 is TGCAATGCTAGAGATATGCGGGGGGGAAACACCGGGGAGCTGTTTTTT.

Regarding this clonotype: A read error may explain this, as a much larger clone is one base away. The J gene is TRBJ2-2, the V gene TRBV5-4, with D maybe TRBD1 (5 bases). The V gene's germline CDR1 is SGHNT and CDR2 YYREEE (reference sequence). CDR3 length: 16 residues. Trimming left V 4 bases short and J 5 bases short, with 18 bases between. CDR3 sequence: CASSVANRCYTGELFF. CDR3 nucleotides: TGTGCCAGCAGCGTCGCTAACAGGTGTTATACCGGGGAGCTGTTTTTT.

This clonotype occurred a few times. The rearrangement links TRBV7-2 to TRBJ2-3; TRBD2 might be the D (5 bases). The length of the CDR3 is 15 residues. The V end was cut by 4 bases, the J end by 1 base, with 12 bases between. CDR1 is SGHTA and CDR2 is FQGNSA in the germline V gene. The CDR3 DNA reads TGTGCCAGCAGCTCACAGCGGTACGGCACAGATACGCAGTATTTT. Amino acids: CASSSQRYGTDTQYF.

Worth noting for this clonotype: The CDR3 end shows no conserved phenylalanine or tryptophan, and so a read error is likely. The chain carries TRBV6-5 and TRBJ2-5, with 8 bases identical to TRBD1. Germline V CDR1 and CDR2: MNHEY, SVGAGI. The CDR3 extends over 14 amino acids. V was clipped by 7 bases and J by 5 bases; unmatched bases: 9. The CDR3 protein is CASTRGTGMETQYL. The CDR3 bases are TGTGCCAGCACTCGGGGGACAGGAATGGAGACCCAGTACCTC.

On this clonotype: It may be a read error: a sequence one base away is much more abundant. The chain links TRBV28 to TRBJ2-5, with 12 nucleotides matching TRBD1. J was trimmed by 13 bases and V by 6 bases; bases with no gene match: 18. CDR3 length equals 16 residues. In germline, CDR1 is MDHEN, CDR2 SYDVKM. Here the CDR3 DNA reads TGTGCCAGCAGCTCTTCCGGGACAGGGGGCTCGATTCAACCGTACTTC. Residues: CASSSSGTGGSIQPYF.